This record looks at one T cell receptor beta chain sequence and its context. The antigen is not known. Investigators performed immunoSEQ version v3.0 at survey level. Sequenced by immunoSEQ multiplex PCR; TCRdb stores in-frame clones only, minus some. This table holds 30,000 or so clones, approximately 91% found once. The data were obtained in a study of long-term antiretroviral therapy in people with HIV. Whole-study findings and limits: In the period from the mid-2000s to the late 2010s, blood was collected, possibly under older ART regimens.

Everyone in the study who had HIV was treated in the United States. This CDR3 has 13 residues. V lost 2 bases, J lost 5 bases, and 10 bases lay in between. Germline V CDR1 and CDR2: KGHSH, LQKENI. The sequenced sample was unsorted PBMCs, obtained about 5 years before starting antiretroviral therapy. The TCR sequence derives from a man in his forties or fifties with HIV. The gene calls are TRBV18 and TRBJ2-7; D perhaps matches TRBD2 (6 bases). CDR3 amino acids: CASSPAGNDEQYF. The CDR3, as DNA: TGTGCCAGCTCACCAGCGGGAAACGACGAGCAGTACTTC.